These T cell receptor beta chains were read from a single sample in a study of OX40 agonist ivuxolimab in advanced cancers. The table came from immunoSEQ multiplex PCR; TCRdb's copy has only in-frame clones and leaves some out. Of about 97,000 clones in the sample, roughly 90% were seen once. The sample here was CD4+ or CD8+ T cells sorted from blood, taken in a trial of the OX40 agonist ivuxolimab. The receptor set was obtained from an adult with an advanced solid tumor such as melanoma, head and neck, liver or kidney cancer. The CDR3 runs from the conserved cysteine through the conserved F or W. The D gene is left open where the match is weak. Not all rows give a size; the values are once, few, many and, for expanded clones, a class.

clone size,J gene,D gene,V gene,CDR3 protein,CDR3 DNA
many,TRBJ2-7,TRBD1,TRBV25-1,CASSPYNRGSYEQYF,TGTGCCAGCAGCCCCTATAACAGGGGGTCCTACGAGCAGTACTTC
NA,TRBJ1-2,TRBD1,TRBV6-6,CASRLRDREVYGYTF,TGTGCCAGCAGGCTCCGGGACAGGGAAGTCTATGGCTACACCTTC
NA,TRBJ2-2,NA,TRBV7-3,CASSSGLPGELFF,TGTGCCAGCAGCTCGGGACTCCCCGGGGAGCTGTTTTTT
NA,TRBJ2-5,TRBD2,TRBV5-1,CASSTGLALETQYF,TGCGCCAGCAGCACTGGACTAGCGCTAGAGACCCAGTACTTC
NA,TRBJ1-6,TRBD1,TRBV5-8,CASSSFSTGIGVSPLHF,TGTGCCAGCAGCTCCTTTTCGACAGGGATTGGGGTTTCACCCCTCCACTTT
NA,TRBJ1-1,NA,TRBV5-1,CASSIQGWGTEAFF,TGCGCCAGCAGCATACAGGGCTGGGGCACTGAAGCTTTCTTT
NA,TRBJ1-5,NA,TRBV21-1,CASSTLRDRGRSGNQPQHF,TGTGCCAGCAGCACGCTCCGGGACAGGGGGCGATCTGGCAATCAGCCCCAGCATTTT
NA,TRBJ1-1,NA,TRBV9,CASSVAGGVGTEAFF,TGTGCCAGCAGCGTAGCCGGTGGGGTTGGCACTGAAGCTTTCTTT
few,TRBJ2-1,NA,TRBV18,CASSPLLEDGEQFF,TGTGCCAGCTCACCCCTTTTGGAGGACGGGGAGCAGTTCTTC
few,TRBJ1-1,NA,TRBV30,CAWMFGRKEAFF,TGTGCCTGGATGTTTGGACGGAAAGAAGCTTTCTTT
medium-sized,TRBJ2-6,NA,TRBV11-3,CASSLGDSSGANVLTF,TGTGCCAGCAGCTTAGGCGACAGCTCTGGGGCCAACGTCCTGACTTTC
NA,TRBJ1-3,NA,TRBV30,CAWSLDRLTFSGNTIYF,TGTGCCTGGAGCCTCGACAGATTGACTTTCTCTGGAAACACCATATATTTT
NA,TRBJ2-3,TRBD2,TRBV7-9,CASSPKRGGTDTQYF,TGTGCCAGCAGCCCCAAGCGCGGGGGAACAGATACGCAGTATTTT
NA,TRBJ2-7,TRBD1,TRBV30,CAWTSGQGNYEQYF,TGTGCCTGGACCTCGGGACAGGGGAACTACGAGCAGTACTTC
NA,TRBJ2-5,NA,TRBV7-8,CASSRRTMPYQETQYF,TGTGCCAGCAGCCGGAGAACCATGCCGTACCAAGAGACCCAGTACTTC
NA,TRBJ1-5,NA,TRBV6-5,CASRPGQWSNQPQHF,TGTGCCAGCAGACCCGGACAGTGGAGCAATCAGCCCCAGCATTTT
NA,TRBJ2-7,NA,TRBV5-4,CASSLREWYVYEQYF,TGTGCCAGCAGCTTGCGGGAATGGTACGTCTACGAGCAGTACTTC
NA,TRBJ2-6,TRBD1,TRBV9,CASSRGQTVGIGANVLTF,TGTGCCAGCAGCAGGGGGCAGACCGTCGGGATAGGGGCCAACGTCCTGACTTTC
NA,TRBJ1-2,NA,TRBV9,CASSVPPGGSYTF,TGTGCCAGCAGCGTCCCCCCGGGAGGAAGCTACACCTTC
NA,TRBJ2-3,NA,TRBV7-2,CASSLAGRGTQYF,TGTGCCAGCAGCTTAGCGGGAAGAGGTACGCAGTATTTT
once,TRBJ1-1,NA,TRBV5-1,CASSFRTVENTEAFF,TGCGCCAGCAGCTTTCGGACAGTCGAGAACACTGAAGCTTTCTTT
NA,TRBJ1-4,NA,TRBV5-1,CASTPSGATNEKLFF,TGCGCCAGCACCCCCAGCGGTGCAACTAATGAAAAACTGTTTTTT
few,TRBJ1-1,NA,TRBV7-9,CASSQPPNRGKNTEAFF,TGTGCCAGCAGCCAGCCCCCAAATAGGGGGAAGAACACTGAAGCTTTCTTT
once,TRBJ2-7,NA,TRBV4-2,CASSLVGPSYEQYF,TGTGCCAGCAGCTTGGTGGGACCCTCCTACGAGCAGTACTTC
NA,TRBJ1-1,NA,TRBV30,CAWSVGGGSAEAFF,TGTGCCTGGAGTGTAGGGGGGGGATCGGCTGAAGCTTTCTTT
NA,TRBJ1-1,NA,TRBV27,CASRAVGRVNTEAFF,TGTGCCAGCAGAGCAGTTGGACGGGTGAACACTGAAGCTTTCTTT
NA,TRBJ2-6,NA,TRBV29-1,CSVASPPGANVLTF,TGCAGCGTTGCATCCCCCCCTGGGGCCAACGTCCTGACTTTC
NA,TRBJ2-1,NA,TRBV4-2,CASSHGTGGREQFF,TGTGCCAGCAGCCACGGAACGGGCGGGCGGGAGCAGTTCTTC